This T cell receptor (beta chain) was identified during a study of post-analysis software for immune sequencing data. Libraries were made from TCR beta cDNA, and they carried unique molecular identifiers. MiXCR was run by TCRdb on the PCR reads, yielding one entry per CDR3 protein. The sample includes roughly 150,000 distinct CDR3 sequences, roughly 34% seen only once; the top ten take roughly 28%. The CDR3 consists of 15 residues. Trimming removed 5 bases at V and 3 bases at J, with 14 bases between. Germline CDR1 is KGHDR and CDR2 is SFDVKD. This material consisted of blood, taken after autologous hematopoietic stem cell transplantation. The chain joins TRBV24-1 to TRBJ2-3, with D perhaps TRBD1 or TRBD2 (7 bases each). The TCR was taken from a girl aged 5 to 17 with multiple sclerosis. In DNA form, the CDR3 reads TGTGCCACCAGTGGGGCAGGGGGAGGGACAGATACGCAGTATTTT. It yields the protein CATSGAGGGTDTQYF.